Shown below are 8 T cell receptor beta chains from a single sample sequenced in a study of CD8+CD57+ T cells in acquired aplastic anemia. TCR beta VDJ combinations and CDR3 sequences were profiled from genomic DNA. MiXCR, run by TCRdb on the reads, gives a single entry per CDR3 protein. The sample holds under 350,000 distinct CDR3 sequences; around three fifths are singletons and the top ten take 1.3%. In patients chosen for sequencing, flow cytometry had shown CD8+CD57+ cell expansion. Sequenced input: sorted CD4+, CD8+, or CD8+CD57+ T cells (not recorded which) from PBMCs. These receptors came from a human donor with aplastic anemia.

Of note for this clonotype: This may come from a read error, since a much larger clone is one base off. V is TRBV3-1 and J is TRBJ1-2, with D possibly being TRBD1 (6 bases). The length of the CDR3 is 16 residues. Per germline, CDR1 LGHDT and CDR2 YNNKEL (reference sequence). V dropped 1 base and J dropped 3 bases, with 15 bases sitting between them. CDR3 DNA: TGTGCCAGCAGCCAAGCTTTCCCTAACAGGGACTATGGCTACACCTTC. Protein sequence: CASSQAFPNRDYGYTF.

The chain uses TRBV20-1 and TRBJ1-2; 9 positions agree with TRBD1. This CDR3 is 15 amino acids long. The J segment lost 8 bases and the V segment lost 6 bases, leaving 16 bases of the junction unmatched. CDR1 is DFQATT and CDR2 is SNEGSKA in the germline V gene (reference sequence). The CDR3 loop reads CSALTTSGTGRGYTF. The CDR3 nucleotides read TGCAGTGCCCTAACAACTAGCGGGACAGGGCGAGGCTACACCTTC.

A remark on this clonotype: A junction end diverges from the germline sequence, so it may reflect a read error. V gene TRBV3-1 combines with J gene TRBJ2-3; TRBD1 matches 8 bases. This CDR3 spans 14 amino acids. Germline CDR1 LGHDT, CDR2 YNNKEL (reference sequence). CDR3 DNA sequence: TGTGCCAGCGGCCAGGGGGCCAGCAAAGATACGCAGTATTTT. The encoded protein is CASGQGASKDTQYF.

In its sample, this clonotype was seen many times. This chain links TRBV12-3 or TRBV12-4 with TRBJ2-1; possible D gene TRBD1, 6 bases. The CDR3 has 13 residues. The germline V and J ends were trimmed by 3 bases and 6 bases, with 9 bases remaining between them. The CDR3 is CASSFAGVNEQFF. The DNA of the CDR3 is TGTGCCAGCAGTTTCGCAGGGGTCAATGAGCAGTTCTTC.

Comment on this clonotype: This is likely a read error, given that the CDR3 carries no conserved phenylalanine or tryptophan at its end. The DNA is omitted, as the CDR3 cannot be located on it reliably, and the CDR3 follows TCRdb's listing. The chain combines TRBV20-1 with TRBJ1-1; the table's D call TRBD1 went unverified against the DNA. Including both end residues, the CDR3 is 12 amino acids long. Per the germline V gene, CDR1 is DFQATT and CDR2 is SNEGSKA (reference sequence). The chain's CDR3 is CSARQDSGKAVV.

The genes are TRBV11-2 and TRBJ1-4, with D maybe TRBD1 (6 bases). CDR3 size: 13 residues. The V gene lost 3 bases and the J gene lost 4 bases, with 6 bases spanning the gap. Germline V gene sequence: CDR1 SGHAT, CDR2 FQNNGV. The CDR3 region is CASSFRGNEKLFF. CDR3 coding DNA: TGTGCCAGCAGCTTCAGGGGTAATGAAAAACTGTTTTTT.

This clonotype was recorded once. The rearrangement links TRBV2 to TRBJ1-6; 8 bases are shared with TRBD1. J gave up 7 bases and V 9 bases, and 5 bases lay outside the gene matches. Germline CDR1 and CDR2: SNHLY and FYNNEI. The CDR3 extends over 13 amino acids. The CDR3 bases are TGTGCCAGTCGACAGGGGCCGAATTCACCCCTCCACTTT. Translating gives CASRQGPNSPLHF.

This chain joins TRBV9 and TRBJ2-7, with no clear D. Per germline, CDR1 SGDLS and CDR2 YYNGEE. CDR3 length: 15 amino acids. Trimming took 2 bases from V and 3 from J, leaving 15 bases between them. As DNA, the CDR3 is TGTGCCAGCAGCGTTTTCCCAGTTGACTTCTACGAGCAGTACTTC. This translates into CASSVFPVDFYEQYF.